This paragraph reports one TCR beta chain. This specimen belongs to a study of blood T cell repertoires in COVID-19. The CDR3 is 13 residues long. Germline CDR1 and CDR2: SGHRS and YFSETQ. The V gene lost 4 bases and the J gene lost 2 bases, with 9 bases spanning the gap. The data were produced by immunoSEQ multiplex PCR, yet TCRdb's version contains in-frame clones alone and is incomplete. The sample holds around 150,000 clones, approximately 86% seen once. Input material: peripheral blood. The receptor's source is a man in his 60s with acute or convalescent COVID-19. The chain uses TRBV5-1 and TRBJ1-2; D not certain. CDR3 coding DNA: TGCGCCAGCAGCCTAGACTTCAACTATGGCTACACCTTC. It is translated as CASSLDFNYGYTF.